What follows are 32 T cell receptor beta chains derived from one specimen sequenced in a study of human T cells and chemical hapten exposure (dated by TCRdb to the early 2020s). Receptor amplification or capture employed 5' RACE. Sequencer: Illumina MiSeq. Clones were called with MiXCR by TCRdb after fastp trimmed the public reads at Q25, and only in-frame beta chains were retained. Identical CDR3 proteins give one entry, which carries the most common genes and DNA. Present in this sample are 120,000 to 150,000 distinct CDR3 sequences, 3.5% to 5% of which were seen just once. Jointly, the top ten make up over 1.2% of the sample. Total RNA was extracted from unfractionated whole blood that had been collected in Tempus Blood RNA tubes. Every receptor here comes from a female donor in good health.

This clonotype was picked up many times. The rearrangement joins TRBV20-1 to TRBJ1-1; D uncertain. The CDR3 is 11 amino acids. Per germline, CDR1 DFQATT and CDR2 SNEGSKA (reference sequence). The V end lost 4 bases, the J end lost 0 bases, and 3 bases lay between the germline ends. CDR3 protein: CSAIMNTEAFF. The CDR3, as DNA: TGCAGTGCTATAATGAACACTGAAGCTTTCTTT.

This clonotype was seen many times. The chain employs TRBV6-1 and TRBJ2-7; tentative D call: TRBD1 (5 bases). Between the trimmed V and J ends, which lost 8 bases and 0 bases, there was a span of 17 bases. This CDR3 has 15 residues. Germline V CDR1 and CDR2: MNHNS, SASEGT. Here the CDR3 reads CASSFRRVASYEQYF. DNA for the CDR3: TGTGCCAGCTCTTTTCGCAGGGTGGCCTCCTACGAGCAGTACTTC.

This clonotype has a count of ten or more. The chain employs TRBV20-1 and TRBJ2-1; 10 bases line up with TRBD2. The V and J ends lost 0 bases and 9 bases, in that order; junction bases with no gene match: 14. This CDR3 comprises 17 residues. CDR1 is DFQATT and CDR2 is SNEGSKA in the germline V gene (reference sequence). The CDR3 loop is CSARDPKSGGAFGEQFF. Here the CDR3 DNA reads TGCAGTGCTAGAGATCCCAAAAGCGGGGGGGCCTTTGGTGAGCAGTTCTTC.

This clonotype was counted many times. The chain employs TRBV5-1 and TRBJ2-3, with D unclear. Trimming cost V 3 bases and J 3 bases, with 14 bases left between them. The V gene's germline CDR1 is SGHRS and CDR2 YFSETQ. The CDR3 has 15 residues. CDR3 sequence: CASSSLFYPTDTQYF. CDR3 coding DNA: TGCGCCAGCAGCTCCTTATTTTATCCGACAGATACGCAGTATTTT.

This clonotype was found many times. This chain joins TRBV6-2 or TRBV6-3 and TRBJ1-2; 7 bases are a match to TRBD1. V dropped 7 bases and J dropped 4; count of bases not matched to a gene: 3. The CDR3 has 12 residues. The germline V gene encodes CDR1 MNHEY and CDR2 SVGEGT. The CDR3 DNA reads TGTGCCAGCACTCCAGGGGGCTATGGCTACACCTTC. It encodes CASTPGGYGYTF.

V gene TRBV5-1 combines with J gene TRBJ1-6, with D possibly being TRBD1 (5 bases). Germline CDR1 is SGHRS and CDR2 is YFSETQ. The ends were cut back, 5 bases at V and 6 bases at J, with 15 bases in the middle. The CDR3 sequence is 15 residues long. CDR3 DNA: TGCGCCAGCAGAGGGGTCAGGAGGATTAATTCACCCCTCCACTTT. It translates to CASRGVRRINSPLHF.

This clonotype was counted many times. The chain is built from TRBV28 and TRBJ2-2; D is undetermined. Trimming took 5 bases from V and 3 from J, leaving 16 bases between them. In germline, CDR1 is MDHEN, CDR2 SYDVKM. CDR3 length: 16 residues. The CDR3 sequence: CASSAQPLSDTGELFF. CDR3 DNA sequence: TGTGCCAGCAGTGCACAGCCCCTGAGCGACACCGGGGAGCTGTTTTTT.

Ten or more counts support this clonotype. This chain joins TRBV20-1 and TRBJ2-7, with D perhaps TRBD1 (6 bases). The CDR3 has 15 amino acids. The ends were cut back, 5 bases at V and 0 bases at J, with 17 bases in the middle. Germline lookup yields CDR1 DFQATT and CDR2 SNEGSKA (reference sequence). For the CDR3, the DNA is TGCAGTGCTCCACCCTCAGGGGCCGTCTCCTACGAGCAGTACTTC. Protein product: CSAPPSGAVSYEQYF.

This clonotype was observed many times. The CDR3 here is CASSVARDTHEKLFF. DNA of the CDR3: TGTGCCAGCAGCGTAGCTAGGGACACCCATGAAAAACTGTTTTTT. The V and J genes are TRBV9 and TRBJ1-4; perhaps TRBD1 as D (6 bases). Trimming took 0 bases from V and 6 from J, leaving 12 bases between them. CDR1 and CDR2 from the germline V gene are SGDLS and YYNGEE. This CDR3 region has 15 residues.

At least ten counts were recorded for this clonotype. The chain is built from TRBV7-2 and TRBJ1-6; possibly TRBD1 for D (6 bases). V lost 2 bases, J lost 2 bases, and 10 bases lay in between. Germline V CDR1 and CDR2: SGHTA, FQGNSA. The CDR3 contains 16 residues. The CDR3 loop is CASSLYRDTYNSPLHF. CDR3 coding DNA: TGTGCCAGCAGCTTATACAGGGACACCTATAATTCACCCCTCCACTTT.

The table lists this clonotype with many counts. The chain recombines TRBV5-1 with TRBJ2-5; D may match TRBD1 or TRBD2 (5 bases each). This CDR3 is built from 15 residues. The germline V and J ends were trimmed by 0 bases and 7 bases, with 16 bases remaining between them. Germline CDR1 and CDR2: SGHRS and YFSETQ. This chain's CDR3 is CASSLEAGSLATQYF. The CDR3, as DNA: TGCGCCAGCAGCTTGGAAGCAGGGAGCTTGGCGACCCAGTACTTC.

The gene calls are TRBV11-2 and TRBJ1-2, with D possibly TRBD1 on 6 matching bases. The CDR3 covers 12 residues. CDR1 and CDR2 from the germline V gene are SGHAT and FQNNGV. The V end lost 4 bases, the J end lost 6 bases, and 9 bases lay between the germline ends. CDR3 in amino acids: CASSCQGNGYTF. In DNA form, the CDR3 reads TGTGCCAGCAGCTGTCAGGGGAATGGCTACACCTTC.

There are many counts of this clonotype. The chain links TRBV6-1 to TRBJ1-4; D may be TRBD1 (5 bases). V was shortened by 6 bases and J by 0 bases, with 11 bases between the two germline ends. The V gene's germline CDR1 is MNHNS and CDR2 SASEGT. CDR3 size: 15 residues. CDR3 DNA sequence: TGTGCCAGCAGGAGGGACCGTGCAACTAATGAAAAACTGTTTTTT. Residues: CASRRDRATNEKLFF.

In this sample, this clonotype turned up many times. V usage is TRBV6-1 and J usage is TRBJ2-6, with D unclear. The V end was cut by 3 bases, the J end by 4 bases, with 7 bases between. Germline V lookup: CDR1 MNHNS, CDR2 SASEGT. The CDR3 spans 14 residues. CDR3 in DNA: TGTGCCAGCAGTGATTTACCCGGGGCCAACGTCCTGACTTTC. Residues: CASSDLPGANVLTF.

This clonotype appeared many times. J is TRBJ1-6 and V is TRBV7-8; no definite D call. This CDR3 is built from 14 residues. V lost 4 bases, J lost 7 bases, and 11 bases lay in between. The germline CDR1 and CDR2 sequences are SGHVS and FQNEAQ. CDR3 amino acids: CASSSRSANSPLHF. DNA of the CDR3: TGTGCCAGCAGCTCAAGATCAGCGAATTCACCCCTCCACTTT.

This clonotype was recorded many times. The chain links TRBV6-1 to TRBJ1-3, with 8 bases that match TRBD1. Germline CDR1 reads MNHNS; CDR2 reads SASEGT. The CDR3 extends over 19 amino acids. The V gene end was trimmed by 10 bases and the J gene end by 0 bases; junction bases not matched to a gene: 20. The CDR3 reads CATGQRPTGAPSSGNTIYF. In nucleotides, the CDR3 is TGTGCCACCGGACAAAGACCGACAGGGGCCCCGAGCTCTGGAAACACCATATATTTT.

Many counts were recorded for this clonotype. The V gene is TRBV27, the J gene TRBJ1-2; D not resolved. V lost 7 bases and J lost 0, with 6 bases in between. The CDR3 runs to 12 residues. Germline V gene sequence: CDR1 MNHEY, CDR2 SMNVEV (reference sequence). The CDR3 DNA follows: TGTGCCAGCATCCCTGCTAACTATGGCTACACCTTC. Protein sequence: CASIPANYGYTF.

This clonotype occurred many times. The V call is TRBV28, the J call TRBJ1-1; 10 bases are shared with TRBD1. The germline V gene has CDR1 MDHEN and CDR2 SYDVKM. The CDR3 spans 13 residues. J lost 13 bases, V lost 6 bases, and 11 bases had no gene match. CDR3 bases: TGTGCCAGCAGGGGACAGGGGCCCTCCCCGAGTTTCTTT. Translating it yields CASRGQGPSPSFF. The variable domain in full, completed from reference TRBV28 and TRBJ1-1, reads DVKVTQSSRYLVKRTGEKVFLECVQDMDHENMFWYRQDPGLGLRLIYFSYDVKMKEKGDIPEGYSVSREKKERFSLILESASTNQTSMYLCASRGQGPSPSFFGQGTRLTVV.

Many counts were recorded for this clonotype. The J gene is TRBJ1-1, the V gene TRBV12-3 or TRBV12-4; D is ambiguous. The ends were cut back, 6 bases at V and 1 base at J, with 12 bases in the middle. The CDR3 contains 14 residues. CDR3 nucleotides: TGTGCCAGCAGCCCTCTTAGGGCGAACACTGAAGCTTTCTTT. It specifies CASSPLRANTEAFF.

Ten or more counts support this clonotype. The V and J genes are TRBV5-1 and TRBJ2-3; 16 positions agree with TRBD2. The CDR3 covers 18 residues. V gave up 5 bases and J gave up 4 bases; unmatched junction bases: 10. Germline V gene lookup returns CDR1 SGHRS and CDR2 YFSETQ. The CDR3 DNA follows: TGCGCCAGCAGTTCGGGACTAGCGGGGGGGCCCGCCTCAGATACGCAGTATTTT. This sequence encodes CASSSGLAGGPASDTQYF.

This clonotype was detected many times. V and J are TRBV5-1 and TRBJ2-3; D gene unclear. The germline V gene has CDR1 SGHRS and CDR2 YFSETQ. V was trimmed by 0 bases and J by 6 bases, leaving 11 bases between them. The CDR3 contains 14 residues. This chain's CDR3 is CASSLGTEADTQYF. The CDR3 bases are TGCGCCAGCAGCTTGGGTACGGAAGCCGATACGCAGTATTTT.

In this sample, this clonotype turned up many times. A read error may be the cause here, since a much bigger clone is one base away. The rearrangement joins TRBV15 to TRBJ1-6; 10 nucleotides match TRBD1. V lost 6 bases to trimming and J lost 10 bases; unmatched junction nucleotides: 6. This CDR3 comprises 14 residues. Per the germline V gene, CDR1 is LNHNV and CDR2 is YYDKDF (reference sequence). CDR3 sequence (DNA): TGTGCCACCAGAAGGGACAGGGGCGACTCACCCCTCCACTTT. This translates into CATRRDRGDSPLHF.

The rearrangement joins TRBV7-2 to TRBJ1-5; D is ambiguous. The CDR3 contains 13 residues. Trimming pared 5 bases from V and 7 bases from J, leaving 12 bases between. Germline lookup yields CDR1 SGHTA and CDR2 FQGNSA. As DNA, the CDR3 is TGTGCCAGCAGCCCAACCGATCGACAGCCCCAGCATTTT. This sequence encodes CASSPTDRQPQHF.

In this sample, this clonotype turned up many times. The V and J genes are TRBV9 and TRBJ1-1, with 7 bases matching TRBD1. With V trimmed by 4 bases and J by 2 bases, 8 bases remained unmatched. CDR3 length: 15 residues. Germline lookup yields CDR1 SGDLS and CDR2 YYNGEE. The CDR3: CASSSGRGGNTEAFF. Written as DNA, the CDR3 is TGTGCCAGCAGCTCGGGCCGAGGGGGCAACACTGAAGCTTTCTTT.

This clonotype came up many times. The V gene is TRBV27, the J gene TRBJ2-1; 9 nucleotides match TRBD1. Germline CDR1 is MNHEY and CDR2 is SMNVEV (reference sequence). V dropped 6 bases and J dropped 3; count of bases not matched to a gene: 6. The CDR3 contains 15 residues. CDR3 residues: CASRVGQGHYNEQFF. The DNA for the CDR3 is TGTGCCAGCAGGGTCGGACAGGGGCACTACAATGAGCAGTTCTTC.

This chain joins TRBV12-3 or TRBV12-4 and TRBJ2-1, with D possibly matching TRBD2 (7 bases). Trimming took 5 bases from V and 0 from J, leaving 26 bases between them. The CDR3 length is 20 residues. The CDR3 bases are TGTGCCAGCAGTAGGGGGGGTGGGGAAATTCGGGGACCCTCCTACAATGAGCAGTTCTTC. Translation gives CASSRGGGEIRGPSYNEQFF.

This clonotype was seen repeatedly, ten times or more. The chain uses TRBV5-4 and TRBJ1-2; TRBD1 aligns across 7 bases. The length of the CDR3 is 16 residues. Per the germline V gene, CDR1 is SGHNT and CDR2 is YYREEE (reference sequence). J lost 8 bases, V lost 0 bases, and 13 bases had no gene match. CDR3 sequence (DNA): TGTGCCAGCAGCTTGGGCACAAACAGGGGTGCGGGCGGCTACACCTTC. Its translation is CASSLGTNRGAGGYTF. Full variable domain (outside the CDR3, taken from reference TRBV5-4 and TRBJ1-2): ETGVTQSPTHLIKTRGQQVTLRCSSQSGHNTVSWYQQALGQGPQFIFQYYREEENGRGNFPPRFSGLQFPNYSSELNVNALELDDSALYLCASSLGTNRGAGGYTFGSGTRLTVV.

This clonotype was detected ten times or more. Here the CDR3 reads CASSPSLSTDTQYF. CDR3 DNA: TGTGCCAGCAGTCCGTCCCTTAGCACAGATACGCAGTATTTT. The chain joins TRBV6-5 to TRBJ2-3; D gene ambiguous. The germline gives CDR1 MNHEY, CDR2 SVGAGI. The CDR3 loop spans 14 amino acids. V lost 5 bases, J lost 0 bases, and 9 bases lay in between.

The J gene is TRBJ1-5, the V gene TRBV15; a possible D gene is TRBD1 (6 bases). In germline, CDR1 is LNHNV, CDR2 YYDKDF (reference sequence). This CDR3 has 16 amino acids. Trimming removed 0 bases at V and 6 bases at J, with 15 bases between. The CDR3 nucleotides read TGTGCCACCAGCAGAGATAAGGGGGATATGGGTCAGCCCCAGCATTTT. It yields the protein CATSRDKGDMGQPQHF.

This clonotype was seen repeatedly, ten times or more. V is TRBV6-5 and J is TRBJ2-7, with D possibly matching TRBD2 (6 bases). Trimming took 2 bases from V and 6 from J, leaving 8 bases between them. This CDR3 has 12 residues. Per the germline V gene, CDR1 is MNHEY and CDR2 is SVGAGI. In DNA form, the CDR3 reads TGTGCCAGCAGTTACCGGGGAGGCGAGCAGTACTTC. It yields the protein CASSYRGGEQYF.

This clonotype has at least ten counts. CDR3 in DNA: TGTGCCAGCAGCCAAGAGGGACTAACCCAAGAGACCCAGTACTTC. Translation: CASSQEGLTQETQYF. This chain uses TRBV3-1 with TRBJ2-5, with TRBD2 matching over 7 bases. In germline, CDR1 is LGHDT, CDR2 YNNKEL (reference sequence). CDR3 length equals 15 residues. Losses at the gene ends were 0 bases for V and 1 base for J; bases not matched to a gene: 2.

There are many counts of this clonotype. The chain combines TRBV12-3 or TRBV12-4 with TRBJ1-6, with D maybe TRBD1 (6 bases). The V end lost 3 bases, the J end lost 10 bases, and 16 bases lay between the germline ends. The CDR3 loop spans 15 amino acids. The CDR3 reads CASSLQGGGKSPLHF. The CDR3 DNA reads TGTGCCAGCAGTTTGCAAGGGGGGGGTAAGTCACCCCTCCACTTT.